This T cell receptor (beta chain) is from a study of control samples from healthy donors and cancer patients. The protocol was immunoSEQ multiplex PCR, while the TCRdb copy is restricted to in-frame clones and leaves out a portion. The sample includes some 13,000 clones, 60% to 85% seen only once; the top ten take 7.5% to 9%. This CDR3 has 13 amino acids. Trimming took 4 bases from V and 4 from J, leaving 10 bases between them. The V gene's germline CDR1 is SGHAT and CDR2 FQNNGV. This clone showed up just a few times. The TCR sequence derives from a male donor with melanoma. Sequencing was performed on formalin-fixed, paraffin-embedded tissue. This chain connects TRBV11-2 to TRBJ1-1; D remains ambiguous. The CDR3 loop is CASSSDRLTEAFF. The CDR3 bases are TGTGCCAGCAGCTCAGACCGACTCACTGAAGCTTTCTTT.